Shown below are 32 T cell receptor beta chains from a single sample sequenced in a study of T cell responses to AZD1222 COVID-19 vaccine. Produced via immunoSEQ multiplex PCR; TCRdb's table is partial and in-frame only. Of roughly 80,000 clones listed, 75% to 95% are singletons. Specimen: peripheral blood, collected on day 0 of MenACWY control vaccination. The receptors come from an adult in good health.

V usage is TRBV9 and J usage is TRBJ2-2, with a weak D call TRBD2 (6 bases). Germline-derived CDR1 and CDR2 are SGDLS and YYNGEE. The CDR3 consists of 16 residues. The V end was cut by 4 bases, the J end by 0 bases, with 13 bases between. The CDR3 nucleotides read TGTGCCAGCAGCTTCCGGGACTCAGCGAACACCGGGGAGCTGTTTTTT. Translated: CASSFRDSANTGELFF.

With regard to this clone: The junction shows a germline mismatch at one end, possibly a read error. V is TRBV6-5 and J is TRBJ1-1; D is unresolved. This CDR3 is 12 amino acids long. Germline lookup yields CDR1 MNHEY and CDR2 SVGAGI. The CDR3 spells CASSYSNYPKIF. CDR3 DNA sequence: TGTGCCAGCAGTTACTCGAATTACCCGAAAATCTTT.

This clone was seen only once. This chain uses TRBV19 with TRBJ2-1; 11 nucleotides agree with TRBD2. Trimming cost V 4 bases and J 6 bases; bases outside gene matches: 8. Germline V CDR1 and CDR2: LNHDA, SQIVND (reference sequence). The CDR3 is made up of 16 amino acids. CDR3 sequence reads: CASSNPGTSGVNEQFF. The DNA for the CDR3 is TGTGCCAGTAGTAACCCCGGGACTAGCGGAGTCAATGAGCAGTTCTTC.

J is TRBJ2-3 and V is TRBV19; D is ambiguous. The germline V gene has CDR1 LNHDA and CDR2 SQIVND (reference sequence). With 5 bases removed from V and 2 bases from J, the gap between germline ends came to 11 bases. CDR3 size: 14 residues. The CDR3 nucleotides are TGTGCCAGTAGTGTTGCCGACAACACAGATACGCAGTATTTT. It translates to CASSVADNTDTQYF.

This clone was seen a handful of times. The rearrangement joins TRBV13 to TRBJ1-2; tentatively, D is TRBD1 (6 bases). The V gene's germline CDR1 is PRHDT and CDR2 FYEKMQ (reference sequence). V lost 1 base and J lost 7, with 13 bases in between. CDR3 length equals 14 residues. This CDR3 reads CASSLEGGPRGYTF. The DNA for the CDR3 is TGTGCCAGCAGCTTAGAAGGGGGGCCCCGTGGCTACACCTTC.

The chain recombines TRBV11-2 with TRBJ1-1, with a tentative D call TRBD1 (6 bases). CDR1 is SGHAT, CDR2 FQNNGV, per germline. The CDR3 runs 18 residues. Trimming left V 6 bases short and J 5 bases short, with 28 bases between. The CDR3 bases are TGTGCCAGCAGTTCCCCGGCGGGAGGGGGGGTGGCGAGGACTGAAGCTTTCTTT. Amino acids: CASSSPAGGGVARTEAFF.

The chain's CDR3 is CAIGGRSYNEQFF. In nucleotides, the CDR3 is TGTGCCATCGGGGGCCGCTCCTACAATGAGCAGTTCTTC. The rearrangement links TRBV2 to TRBJ2-1; either TRBD1 or TRBD2 may supply D (6 bases each). Germline V gives CDR1 SNHLY, CDR2 FYNNEI. The CDR3 has 13 residues. V gave up 10 bases and J gave up 0 bases, with 10 bases separating them.

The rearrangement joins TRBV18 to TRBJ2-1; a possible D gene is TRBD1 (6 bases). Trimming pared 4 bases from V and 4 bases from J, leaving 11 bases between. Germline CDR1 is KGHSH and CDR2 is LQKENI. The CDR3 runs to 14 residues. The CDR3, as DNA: TGTGCCAGCTCACAGAATCAGGGGTACAATGAGCAGTTCTTC. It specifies CASSQNQGYNEQFF. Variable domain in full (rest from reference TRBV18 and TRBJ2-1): NAGVMQNPRHLVRRRGQEARLRCSPMKGHSHVYWYRQLPEEGLKFMVYLQKENIIDESGMPKERFSAEFPKEGPSILRIQQVVRGDSAAYFCASSQNQGYNEQFFGPGTRLTVL.

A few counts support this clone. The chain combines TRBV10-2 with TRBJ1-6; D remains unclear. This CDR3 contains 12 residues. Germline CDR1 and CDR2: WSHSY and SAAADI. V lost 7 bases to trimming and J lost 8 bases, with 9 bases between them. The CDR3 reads CASTTHDSPLHF. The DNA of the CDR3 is TGCGCCAGCACTACGCACGATTCACCCCTCCACTTT.

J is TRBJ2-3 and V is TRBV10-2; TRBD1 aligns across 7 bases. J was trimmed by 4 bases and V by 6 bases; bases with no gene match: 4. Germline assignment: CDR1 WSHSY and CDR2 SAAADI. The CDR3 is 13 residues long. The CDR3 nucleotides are TGCGCCAGCAGGTCAGGGGGTGCAGATACGCAGTATTTT. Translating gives CASRSGGADTQYF.

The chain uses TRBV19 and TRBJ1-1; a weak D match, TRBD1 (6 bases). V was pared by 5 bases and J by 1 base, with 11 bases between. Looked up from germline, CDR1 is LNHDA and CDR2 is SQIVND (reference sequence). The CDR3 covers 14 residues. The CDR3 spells CASSPGQKNTEAFF. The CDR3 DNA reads TGTGCCAGTAGTCCCGGACAGAAGAACACTGAAGCTTTCTTT.

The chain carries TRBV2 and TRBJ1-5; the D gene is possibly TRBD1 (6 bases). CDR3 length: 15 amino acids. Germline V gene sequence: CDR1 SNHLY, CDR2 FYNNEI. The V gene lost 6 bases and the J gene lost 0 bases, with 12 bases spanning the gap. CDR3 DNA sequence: TGTGCCAGCAGAGGGACACTTTATAGCAATCAGCCCCAGCATTTT. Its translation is CASRGTLYSNQPQHF.

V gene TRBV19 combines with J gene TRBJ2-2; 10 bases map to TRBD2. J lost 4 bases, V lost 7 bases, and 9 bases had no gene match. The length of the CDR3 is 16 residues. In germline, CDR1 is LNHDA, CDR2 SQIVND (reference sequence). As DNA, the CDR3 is TGTGCCAGTAAAGAGCGGGAGGGCCCGCGCACCGGGGAGCTGTTTTTT. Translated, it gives CASKEREGPRTGELFF.

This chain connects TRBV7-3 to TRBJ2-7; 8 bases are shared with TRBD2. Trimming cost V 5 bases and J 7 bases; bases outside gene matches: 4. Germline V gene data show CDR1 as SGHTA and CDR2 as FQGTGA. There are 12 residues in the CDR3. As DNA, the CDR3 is TGTGCCAGCAGCCGCCCGGGGGGGGAGCAGTACTTC. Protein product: CASSRPGGEQYF. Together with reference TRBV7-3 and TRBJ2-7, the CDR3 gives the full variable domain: GAGVSQTPSNKVTEKGKYVELRCDPISGHTALYWYRQSLGQGPEFLIYFQGTGAADDSGLPNDRFFAVRPEGSVSTLKIQRTERGDSAVYLCASSRPGGEQYFGPGTRLTVT.

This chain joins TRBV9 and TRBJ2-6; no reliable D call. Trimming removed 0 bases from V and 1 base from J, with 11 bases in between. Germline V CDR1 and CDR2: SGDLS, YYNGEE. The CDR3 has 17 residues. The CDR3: CASSVVGWDSGANVLTF. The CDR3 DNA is TGTGCCAGCAGCGTAGTTGGCTGGGATTCTGGGGCCAACGTCCTGACTTTC. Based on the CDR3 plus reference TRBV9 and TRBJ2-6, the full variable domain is DSGVTQTPKHLITATGQRVTLRCSPRSGDLSVYWYQQSLDQGLQFLIQYYNGEERAKGNILERFSAQQFPDLHSELNLSSLELGDSALYFCASSVVGWDSGANVLTFGAGSRLTVL.

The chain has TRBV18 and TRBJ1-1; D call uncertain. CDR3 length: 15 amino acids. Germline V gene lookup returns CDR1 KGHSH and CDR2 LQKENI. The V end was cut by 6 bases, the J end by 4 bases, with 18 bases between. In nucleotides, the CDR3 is TGTGCCAGCTCCCGCGAAGGACCCTTGAGCACTGAAGCTTTCTTT. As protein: CASSREGPLSTEAFF. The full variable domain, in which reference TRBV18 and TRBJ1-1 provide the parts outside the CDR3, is NAGVMQNPRHLVRRRGQEARLRCSPMKGHSHVYWYRQLPEEGLKFMVYLQKENIIDESGMPKERFSAEFPKEGPSILRIQQVVRGDSAAYFCASSREGPLSTEAFFGQGTRLTVV.

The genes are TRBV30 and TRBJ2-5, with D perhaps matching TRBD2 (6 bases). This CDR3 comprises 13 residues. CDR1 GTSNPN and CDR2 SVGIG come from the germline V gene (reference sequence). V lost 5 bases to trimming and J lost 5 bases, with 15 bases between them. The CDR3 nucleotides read TGTGCCTGGGGTCGGGAGCCCCCCGAGACCCAGTACTTC. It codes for CAWGREPPETQYF.

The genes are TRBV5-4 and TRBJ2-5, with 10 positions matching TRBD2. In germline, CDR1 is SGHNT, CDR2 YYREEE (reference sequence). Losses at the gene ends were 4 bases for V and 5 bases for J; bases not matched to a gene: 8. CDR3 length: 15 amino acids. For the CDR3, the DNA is TGTGCCAGCAGCCAAAGACTAGCGGGTGAGGAGACCCAGTACTTC. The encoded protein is CASSQRLAGEETQYF.

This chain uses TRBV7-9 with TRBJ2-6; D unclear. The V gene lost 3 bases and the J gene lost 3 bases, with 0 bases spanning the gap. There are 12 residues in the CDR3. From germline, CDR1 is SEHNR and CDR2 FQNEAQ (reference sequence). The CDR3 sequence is CASSFGANVLTF. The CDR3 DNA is TGTGCCAGCAGCTTTGGGGCCAACGTCCTGACTTTC.

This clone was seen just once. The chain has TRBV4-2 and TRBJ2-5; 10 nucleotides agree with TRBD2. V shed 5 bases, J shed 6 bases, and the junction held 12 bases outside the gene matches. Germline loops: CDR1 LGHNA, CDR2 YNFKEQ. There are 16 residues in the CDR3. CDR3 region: CASSALGASGSKTQYF. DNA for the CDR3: TGTGCCAGCAGCGCCCTCGGGGCTAGCGGGAGTAAGACCCAGTACTTC.

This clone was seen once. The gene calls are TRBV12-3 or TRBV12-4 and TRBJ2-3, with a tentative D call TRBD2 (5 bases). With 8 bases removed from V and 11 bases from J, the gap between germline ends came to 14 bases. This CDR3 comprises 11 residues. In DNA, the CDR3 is TGTGCCAGCCAGCGGAGAAATAAGCAGTATTTT. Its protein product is CASQRRNKQYF.

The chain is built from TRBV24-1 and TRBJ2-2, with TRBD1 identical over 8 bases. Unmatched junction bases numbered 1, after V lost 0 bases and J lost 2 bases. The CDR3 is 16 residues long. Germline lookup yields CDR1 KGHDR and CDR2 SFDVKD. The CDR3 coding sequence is TGTGCCACCAGTGATTTGGGACAGGGCAACACCGGGGAGCTGTTTTTT. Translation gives CATSDLGQGNTGELFF.

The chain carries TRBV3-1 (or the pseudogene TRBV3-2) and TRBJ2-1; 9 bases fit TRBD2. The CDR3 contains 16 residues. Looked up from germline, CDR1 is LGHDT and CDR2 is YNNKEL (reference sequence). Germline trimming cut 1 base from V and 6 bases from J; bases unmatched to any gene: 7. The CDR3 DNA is TGTGCCAGCAGCCAAGCGGTAGCTAGCGGGATCAATGAGCAGTTCTTC. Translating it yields CASSQAVASGINEQFF.

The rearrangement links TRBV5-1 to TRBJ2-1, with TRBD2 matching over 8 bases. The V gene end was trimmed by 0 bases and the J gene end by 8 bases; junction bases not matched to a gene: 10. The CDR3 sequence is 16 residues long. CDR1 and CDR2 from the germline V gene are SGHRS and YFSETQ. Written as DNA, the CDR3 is TGCGCCAGCAGCTTGGCCTCGGGAGGGGATGGAGATGAGCAGTTCTTC. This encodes CASSLASGGDGDEQFF.

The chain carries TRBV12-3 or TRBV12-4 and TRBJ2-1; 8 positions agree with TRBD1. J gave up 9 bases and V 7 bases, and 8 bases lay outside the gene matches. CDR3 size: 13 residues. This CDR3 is CASKLDRGIEQFF. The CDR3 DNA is TGTGCCAGCAAGCTAGACAGGGGTATTGAGCAGTTCTTC.

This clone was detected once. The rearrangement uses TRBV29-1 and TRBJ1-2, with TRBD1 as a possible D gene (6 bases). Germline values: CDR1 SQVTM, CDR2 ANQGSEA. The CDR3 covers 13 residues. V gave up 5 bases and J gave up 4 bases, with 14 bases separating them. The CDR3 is CSVTRGEGYGYTF. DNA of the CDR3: TGCAGCGTTACTAGGGGGGAGGGCTATGGCTACACCTTC.

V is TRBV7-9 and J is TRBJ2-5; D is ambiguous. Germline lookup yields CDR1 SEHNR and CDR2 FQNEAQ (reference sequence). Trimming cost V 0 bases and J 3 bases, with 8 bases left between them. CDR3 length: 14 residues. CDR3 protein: CASSLARTEETQYF. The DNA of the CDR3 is TGTGCCAGCAGCTTAGCGAGAACAGAAGAGACCCAGTACTTC. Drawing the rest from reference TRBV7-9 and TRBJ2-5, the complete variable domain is DTGVSQNPRHKITKRGQNVTFRCDPISEHNRLYWYRQTLGQGPEFLTYFQNEAQLEKSRLLSDRFSAERPKGSFSTLEIQRTEQGDSAMYLCASSLARTEETQYFGPGTRLLVL.

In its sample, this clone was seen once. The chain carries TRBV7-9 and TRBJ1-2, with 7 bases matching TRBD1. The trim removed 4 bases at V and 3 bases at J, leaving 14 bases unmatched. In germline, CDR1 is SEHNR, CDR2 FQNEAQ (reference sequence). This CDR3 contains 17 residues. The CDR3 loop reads CASSSGTDALWDYGYTF. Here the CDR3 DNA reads TGTGCCAGCAGCTCCGGGACAGACGCACTGTGGGACTATGGCTACACCTTC.

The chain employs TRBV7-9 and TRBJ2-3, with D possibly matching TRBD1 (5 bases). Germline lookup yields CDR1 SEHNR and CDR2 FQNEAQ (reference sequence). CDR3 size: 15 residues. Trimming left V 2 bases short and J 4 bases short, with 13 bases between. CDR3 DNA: TGTGCCAGCAGCTTAAACGGTCTGGGGCCAGATACGCAGTATTTT. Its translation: CASSLNGLGPDTQYF. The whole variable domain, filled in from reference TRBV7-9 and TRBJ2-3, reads DTGVSQNPRHKITKRGQNVTFRCDPISEHNRLYWYRQTLGQGPEFLTYFQNEAQLEKSRLLSDRFSAERPKGSFSTLEIQRTEQGDSAMYLCASSLNGLGPDTQYFGPGTRLTVL.

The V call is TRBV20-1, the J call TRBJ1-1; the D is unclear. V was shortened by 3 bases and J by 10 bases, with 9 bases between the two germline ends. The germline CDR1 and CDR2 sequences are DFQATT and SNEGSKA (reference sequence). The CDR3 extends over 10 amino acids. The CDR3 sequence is CSASTLRAFF. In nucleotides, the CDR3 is TGCAGTGCTAGCACTCTCAGAGCTTTCTTT.

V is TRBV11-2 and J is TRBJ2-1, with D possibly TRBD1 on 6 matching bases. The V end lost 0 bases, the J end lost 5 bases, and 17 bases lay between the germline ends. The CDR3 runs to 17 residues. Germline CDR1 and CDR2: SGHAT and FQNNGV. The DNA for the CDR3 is TGTGCCAGCAGCTTAGAAGGTTTATCAGGGGACGACAATGAGCAGTTCTTC. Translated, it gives CASSLEGLSGDDNEQFF.

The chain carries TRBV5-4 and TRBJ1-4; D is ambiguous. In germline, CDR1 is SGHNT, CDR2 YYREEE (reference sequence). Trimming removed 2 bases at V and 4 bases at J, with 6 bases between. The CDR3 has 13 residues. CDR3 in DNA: TGTGCCAGCAGCTTCTCAGATAATGAAAAACTGTTTTTT. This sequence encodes CASSFSDNEKLFF.